The clone carrying this TCR beta chain was found many times. Its matching antigen is unknown. The data derive from a study of T cell repertoires in cytomegalovirus infection. Whole-study context: Well-studied HLA-B-restricted epitopes and recently identified HLA-C-restricted epitopes of CMV were both used in the study. Public TCR beta signatures marked donors with CMV infection and the matching HLA. Study-level results: Of the TCR beta families, the public ones yielded a cumulative frequency that identified carriers of CMV plus the relevant HLA. The response measured ex vivo was dominated by TCR beta clonotypes (HLA-C-restricted and CMV-specific).

TCRdb processed the reads anew with MiXCR; each CDR3 protein has one entry. The data show around 300,000 distinct CDR3 sequences, 22% seen once. This receptor was identified in a human donor in good health (CMV status not recorded). Some clones in this sample may be carry-over from other donors' samples. The sample here was cultured PBMCs, taken from culture after CMV antigen stimulation.

The CDR3 nucleotides are TGTGCCAGCAGCCCAACATGGACAGGACCCTATAACTATGGCTACACCTTC. This translates into CASSPTWTGPYNYGYTF. This chain links TRBV7-8 with TRBJ1-2; 7 positions agree with TRBD1. The CDR3 length is 17 residues. CDR1 is SGHVS, CDR2 FQNEAQ, per germline. The V segment lost 5 bases and the J segment 1 base; nucleotides outside the gene matches: 13.